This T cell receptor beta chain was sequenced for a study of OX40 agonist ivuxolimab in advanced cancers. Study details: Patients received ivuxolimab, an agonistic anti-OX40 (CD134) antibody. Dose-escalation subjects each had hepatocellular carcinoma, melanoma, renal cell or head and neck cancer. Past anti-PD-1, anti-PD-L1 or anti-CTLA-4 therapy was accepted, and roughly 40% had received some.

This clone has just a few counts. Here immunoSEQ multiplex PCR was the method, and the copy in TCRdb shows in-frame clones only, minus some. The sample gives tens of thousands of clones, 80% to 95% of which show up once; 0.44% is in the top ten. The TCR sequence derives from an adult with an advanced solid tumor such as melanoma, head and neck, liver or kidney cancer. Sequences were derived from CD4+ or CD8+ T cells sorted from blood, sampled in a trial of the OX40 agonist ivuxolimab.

This chain's CDR3 is CASSLTRYTEAFF. CDR3 DNA sequence: TGTGCCAGCAGCTTGACAAGATACACTGAAGCTTTCTTT. The chain uses TRBV5-4 and TRBJ1-1; D is undetermined. V shed 1 base and J shed 3 bases, with 7 bases lying between them. The CDR3 is 13 amino acids. Germline values: CDR1 SGHNT, CDR2 YYREEE (reference sequence).